The entry below describes one T cell receptor (beta chain). The same CDR3 arises from other DNA sequences in this sample as well. This entry belongs to a study of control samples from healthy donors and cancer patients. The table came from immunoSEQ multiplex PCR; TCRdb's copy has only in-frame clones and leaves some out. The table records about 140,000 clones, approximately 94% of them present only once. The CDR3 covers 15 residues. CDR1 is SGDLS and CDR2 is YYNGEE in the germline V gene. The V end lost 2 bases, the J end lost 0 bases, and 9 bases lay between the germline ends. The chain joins TRBV9 to TRBJ1-3; a weak D match, TRBD1 (6 bases). The TCR comes from a man between 40 and 49 years old in good health. The sample consisted of blood. DNA of the CDR3: TGTGCCAGCAGCGTGGACAGTTACTCTGGAAACACCATATATTTT. This codes for CASSVDSYSGNTIYF. Drawing the rest from reference TRBV9 and TRBJ1-3, the complete variable domain is DSGVTQTPKHLITATGQRVTLRCSPRSGDLSVYWYQQSLDQGLQFLIQYYNGEERAKGNILERFSAQQFPDLHSELNLSSLELGDSALYFCASSVDSYSGNTIYFGEGSWLTVV.